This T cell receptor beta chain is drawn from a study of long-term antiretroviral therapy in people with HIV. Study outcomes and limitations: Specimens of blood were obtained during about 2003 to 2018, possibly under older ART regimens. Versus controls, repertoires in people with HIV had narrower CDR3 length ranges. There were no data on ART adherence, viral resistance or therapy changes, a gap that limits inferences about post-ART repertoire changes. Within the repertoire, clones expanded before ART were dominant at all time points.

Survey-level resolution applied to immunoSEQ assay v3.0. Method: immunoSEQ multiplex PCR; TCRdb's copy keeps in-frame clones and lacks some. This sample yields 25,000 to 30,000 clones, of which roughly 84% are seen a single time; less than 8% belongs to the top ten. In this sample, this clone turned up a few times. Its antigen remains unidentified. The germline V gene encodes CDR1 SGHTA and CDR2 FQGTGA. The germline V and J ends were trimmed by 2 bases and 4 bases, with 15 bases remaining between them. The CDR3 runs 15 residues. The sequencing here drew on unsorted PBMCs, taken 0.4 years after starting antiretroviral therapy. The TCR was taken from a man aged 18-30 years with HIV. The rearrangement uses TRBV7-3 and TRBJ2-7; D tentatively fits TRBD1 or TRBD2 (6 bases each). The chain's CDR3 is CASSLGRGTPYEQYF. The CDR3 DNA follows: TGTGCCAGCAGCTTAGGGCGCGGGACACCGTACGAGCAGTACTTC.